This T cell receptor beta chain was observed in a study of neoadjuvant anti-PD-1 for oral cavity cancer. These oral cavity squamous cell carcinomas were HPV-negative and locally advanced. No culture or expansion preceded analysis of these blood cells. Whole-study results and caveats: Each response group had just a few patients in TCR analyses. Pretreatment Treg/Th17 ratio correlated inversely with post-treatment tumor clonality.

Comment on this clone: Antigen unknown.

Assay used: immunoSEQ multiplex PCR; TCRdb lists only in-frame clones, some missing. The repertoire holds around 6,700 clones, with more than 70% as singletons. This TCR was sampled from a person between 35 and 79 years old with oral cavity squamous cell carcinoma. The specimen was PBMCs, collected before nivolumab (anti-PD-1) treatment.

Here the CDR3 reads CAWSVRRASMNTEAFF. The DNA of the CDR3 is TGTGCCTGGAGTGTTAGGCGGGCGAGCATGAACACTGAAGCTTTCTTT. This chain uses TRBV30 with TRBJ1-1, with no clear D. This CDR3 has 16 amino acids. V lost 0 bases and J lost 0, with 14 bases in between. From germline, CDR1 is GTSNPN and CDR2 SVGIG (reference sequence).